Given below is one T cell receptor beta chain in context. The antigen is not known. The data originate from a study of blood T cells in healthy people across ages. Study-wide results and caveats: In long-lived donors, naive CD4+ cell counts and diversity exceeded those of aged donors.

Germline values: CDR1 SGHTA, CDR2 FQGNSA. The CDR3 spans 17 residues. Trimming pared 5 bases from V and 0 bases from J, leaving 17 bases between. Sample-barcoded 5' priming and a J-beta primer mix drove a second PCR of 7 to 11 cycles. Every molecule of cDNA carried a tag from a template-switch adaptor with 12 random nucleotides. Every individual sample yielded 2.5 million or more paired-end reads (each containing CDR3). TCRdb used MiXCR to reprocess the 5' RACE reads, holding one entry per CDR3 protein. The profile shows some 1.7 million distinct CDR3 sequences, roughly 27% of them singletons. Sequencing input: blood. This clonotype was obtained from a woman aged 30 to 39 in good health. The gene calls are TRBV7-2 and TRBJ2-1, with D perhaps being TRBD1 or TRBD2 (5 bases each). The CDR3 sequence: CASSITFPGSSYNEQFF. The CDR3 DNA reads as TGTGCCAGCAGCATCACCTTCCCAGGGAGCTCCTACAATGAGCAGTTCTTC.